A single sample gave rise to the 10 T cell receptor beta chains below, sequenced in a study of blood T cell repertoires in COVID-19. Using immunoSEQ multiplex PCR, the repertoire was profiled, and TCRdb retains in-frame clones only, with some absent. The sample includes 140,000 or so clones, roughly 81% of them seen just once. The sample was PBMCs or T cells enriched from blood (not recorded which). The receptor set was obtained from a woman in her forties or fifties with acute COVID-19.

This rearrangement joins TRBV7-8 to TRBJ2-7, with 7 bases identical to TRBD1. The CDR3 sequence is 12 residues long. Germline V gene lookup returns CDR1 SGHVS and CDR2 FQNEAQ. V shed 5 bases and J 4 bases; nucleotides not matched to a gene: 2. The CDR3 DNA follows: TGTGCCAGCAGCCGACAGGGTTACGAGCAGTACTTC. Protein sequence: CASSRQGYEQYF.

CDR3 in DNA: TGTGCCACCAGCAGAGAGGGAGCCTCCTACAATGAGCAGTTCTTC. Translated, it gives CATSREGASYNEQFF. This chain joins TRBV15 and TRBJ2-1; perhaps TRBD2 as D (5 bases). Germline lookup yields CDR1 LNHNV and CDR2 YYDKDF (reference sequence). Trimming stripped 0 bases from V and 0 bases from J, with 6 bases between. There are 15 residues in the CDR3.

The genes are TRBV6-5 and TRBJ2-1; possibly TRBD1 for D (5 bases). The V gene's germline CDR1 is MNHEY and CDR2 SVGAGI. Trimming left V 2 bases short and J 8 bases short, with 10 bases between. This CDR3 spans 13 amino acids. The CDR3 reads CASSYARVHEQFF. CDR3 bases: TGTGCCAGCAGTTACGCCAGGGTGCATGAGCAGTTCTTC.

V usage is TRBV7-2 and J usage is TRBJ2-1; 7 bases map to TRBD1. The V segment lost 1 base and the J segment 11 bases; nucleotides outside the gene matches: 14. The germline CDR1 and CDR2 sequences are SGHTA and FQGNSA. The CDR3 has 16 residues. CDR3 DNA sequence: TGTGCCAGCAGCTTAGACAGGGGTCCCCCCTCAGCTAAGCAGTTCTTC. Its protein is CASSLDRGPPSAKQFF.

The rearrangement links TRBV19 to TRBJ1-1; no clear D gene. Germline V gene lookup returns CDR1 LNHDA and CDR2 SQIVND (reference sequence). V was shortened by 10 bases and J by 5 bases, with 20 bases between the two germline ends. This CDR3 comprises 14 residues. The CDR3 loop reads CATSDRVWSTEAFF. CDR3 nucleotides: TGTGCCACCTCAGACCGGGTTTGGAGTACTGAAGCTTTCTTT.

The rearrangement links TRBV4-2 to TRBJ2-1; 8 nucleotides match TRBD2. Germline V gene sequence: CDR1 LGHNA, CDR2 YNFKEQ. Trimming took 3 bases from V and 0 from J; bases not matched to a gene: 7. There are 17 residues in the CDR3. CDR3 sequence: CASSHSGGGSSYNEQFF. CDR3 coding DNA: TGTGCCAGCAGCCACTCGGGAGGGGGGAGCTCCTACAATGAGCAGTTCTTC.

CDR3 sequence (DNA): TGTGCCAGCAGCCAAGATGCAAGGACCGCTCAAGGGGTGAGCTACACCTTC. This translates into CASSQDARTAQGVSYTF. V is TRBV14 and J is TRBJ1-2, with a weak D call TRBD1 (5 bases). The CDR3 loop spans 17 amino acids. Trimming left V 0 bases short and J 9 bases short, with 23 bases between. Germline V gene sequence: CDR1 SGHDN, CDR2 FVKESK.

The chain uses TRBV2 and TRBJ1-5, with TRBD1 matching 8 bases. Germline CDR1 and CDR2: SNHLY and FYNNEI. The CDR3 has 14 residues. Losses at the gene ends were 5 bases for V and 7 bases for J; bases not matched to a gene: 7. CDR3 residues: CASSSQGVGQPQHF. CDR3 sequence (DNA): TGTGCCAGCAGTTCACAGGGGGTAGGGCAGCCCCAGCATTTT. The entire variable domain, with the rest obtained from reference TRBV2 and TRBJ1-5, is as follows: EPEVTQTPSHQVTQMGQEVILRCVPISNHLYFYWYRQILGQKVEFLVSFYNNEISEKSEIFDDQFSVERPDGSNFTLKIRSTKLEDSAMYFCASSSQGVGQPQHFGDGTRLSIL.

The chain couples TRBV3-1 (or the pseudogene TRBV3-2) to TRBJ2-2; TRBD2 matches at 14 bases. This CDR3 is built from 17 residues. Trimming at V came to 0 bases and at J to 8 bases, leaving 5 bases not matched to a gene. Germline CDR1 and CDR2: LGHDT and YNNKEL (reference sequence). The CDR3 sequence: CASSQDKGLAGDGELFF. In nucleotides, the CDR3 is TGTGCCAGCAGCCAAGATAAGGGACTAGCGGGAGATGGGGAGCTGTTTTTT.

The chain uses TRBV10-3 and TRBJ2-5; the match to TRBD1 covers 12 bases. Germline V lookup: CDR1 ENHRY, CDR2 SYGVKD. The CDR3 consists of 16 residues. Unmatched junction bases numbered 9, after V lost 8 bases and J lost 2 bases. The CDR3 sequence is CAIAGQGAVGQETQYF. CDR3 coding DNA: TGTGCCATCGCGGGACAGGGGGCTGTGGGGCAAGAGACCCAGTACTTC.